The T cell receptor (beta chain) described here comes from a study of metastatic and nonmetastatic thyroid tumors. Original methodology: To classify distant metastasis in papillary thyroid cancer, a model was built from CDR3 differences across clinicopathological groups. TCRdb re-analyzed the PCR reads through MiXCR. The V and J calls, along with clone size, are taken from TCRdb and not from the paper's own processing. The sample comprises fewer than 25,000 clones, roughly a third of which are singletons, and approximately 14% rests with the top ten. Germline V gene sequence: CDR1 MNHNS, CDR2 SASEGT. V gave up 4 bases and J gave up 2 bases, with 9 bases separating them. The CDR3 runs 13 residues. In this sample, this clone turned up a few times. There were no patients who had received any treatment before thyroid surgery.

The chain is built from TRBV6-1 and TRBJ2-7; D is undetermined. The source of this sequence is a female donor with papillary thyroid cancer or a benign thyroid nodule (not recorded which). Some clones in this sample may be carry-over from other donors' samples. The sequencing sample was made of blood. CDR3 DNA sequence: TGTGCCAGCAGTGCCCAGACACCCTACGAGCAGTACTTC. Protein product: CASSAQTPYEQYF.